This T cell receptor (beta chain) is drawn from a study of blood T cell repertoires in COVID-19. Authors' analysis steps: Reference gene primer amplification gave nucleated cell count estimates. Method: immunoSEQ multiplex PCR; TCRdb's copy keeps in-frame clones and lacks some. That table furnishes V, J and clone size, whereas the DNA furnished D and trimming. The data contain 100,000 to 150,000 clones, about 90% of them seen just once; the ten biggest clones take up about 4%. The CDR3 length is 15 residues. Germline trimming cut 5 bases from V and 4 bases from J; bases unmatched to any gene: 4. CDR1 and CDR2 from the germline V gene are SEHNR and FQNEAQ (reference sequence). This clone was seen more than once but under ten times.

Sample: peripheral blood. This rearrangement joins TRBV7-9 to TRBJ2-1; 11 nucleotides match TRBD1. The sequence derives from a woman aged 60-75 years with COVID-19, enrolled during active disease. The chain's CDR3 is CASSQGQGEYNEQFF. The CDR3 DNA reads TGTGCCAGCAGCCAGGGACAGGGGGAGTACAATGAGCAGTTCTTC.